This T cell receptor (beta chain) was observed in a study of shared clonotypes between healthy human individuals. Sequencing was performed with immunoSEQ multiplex PCR; in TCRdb, only in-frame clones are kept and a portion is missing. In the table there are a few million clones, 90% to 95% of which are singletons. Sequenced input: naive CD4+ T cells from PBMCs. Subset noted: CD45RA+ positively selected. This TCR was sampled from a man between 18 and 35 years old in good health. Some clones in this sample may be carry-over from other donors' samples.

In DNA, the CDR3 is TGTGCCAGCAGCTTATTTTACCTTGGTAGAACGAACACCGGGGAGCTGTTTTTT. Protein: CASSLFYLGRTNTGELFF. J is TRBJ2-2 and V is TRBV13; D is uncertain. The CDR3 loop spans 18 amino acids. V lost 2 bases, J lost 0 bases, and 16 bases lay in between. CDR1 and CDR2 (germline): PRHDT, FYEKMQ (reference sequence).